One and the same sample provided the 14 T cell receptor beta chains below, sequenced in a study of blood T cell repertoires in COVID-19. Here immunoSEQ multiplex PCR was the method, and the copy in TCRdb shows in-frame clones only, minus some. The data show approximately 460,000 clones, with 85% to 90% seen just once and around 0.95% held by the top ten. Sequencing used peripheral blood. The source of these receptors is a man aged 18 to 29 with COVID-19, enrolled during active disease.

This clone was counted a single time. The CDR3 sequence: CASSQDPRDNSPLHF. CDR3 DNA: TGCGCCAGCAGCCAAGATCCGCGGGACAATTCACCCCTCCACTTT. This chain connects TRBV4-1 to TRBJ1-6; tentatively, D is TRBD1 (5 bases). Germline V gene sequence: CDR1 MGHRA, CDR2 YSYEKL. V was shortened by 0 bases and J by 7 bases, with 10 bases between the two germline ends. The CDR3 spans 15 residues.

The chain carries TRBV15 and TRBJ2-6, with D perhaps matching TRBD1 (6 bases). This CDR3 region has 18 residues. Germline V gene sequence: CDR1 LNHNV, CDR2 YYDKDF (reference sequence). V lost 2 bases and J lost 0, with 14 bases in between. In DNA, the CDR3 is TGTGCCACCAGCAGAAGACAGGTAACTGGCTCTGGGGCCAACGTCCTGACTTTC. It codes for CATSRRQVTGSGANVLTF.

V gene TRBV5-1 combines with J gene TRBJ2-2; 10 positions match TRBD2. J lost 2 bases, V lost 4 bases, and 5 bases had no gene match. Germline V gives CDR1 SGHRS, CDR2 YFSETQ. The CDR3 extends over 16 amino acids. As DNA, the CDR3 is TGCGCCAGCAGCCCCATAGCGGGGGGTAACACCGGGGAGCTGTTTTTT. Protein: CASSPIAGGNTGELFF.

The chain couples TRBV10-2 to TRBJ1-1; D ambiguous. Germline CDR1 is WSHSY and CDR2 is SAAADI. The CDR3 extends over 17 amino acids. V was clipped by 0 bases and J by 1 base, with 15 bases between them. The CDR3 DNA sequence: TGCGCCAGCAGTGAGTCATGGAGGGCGCGGGAGAACACTGAAGCTTTCTTT. Protein sequence: CASSESWRARENTEAFF.

This clone was found once. The chain carries TRBV19 and TRBJ2-5; TRBD2 aligns across 14 bases. The CDR3 covers 15 residues. The germline CDR1 and CDR2 sequences are LNHDA and SQIVND (reference sequence). V was pared by 6 bases and J by 5 bases, with 5 bases of the junction left unmatched. Here the CDR3 DNA reads TGTGCCAGTAGAGGGGGACTAGCGGGAGTCGAGACCCAGTACTTC. Translated: CASRGGLAGVETQYF.

The chain links TRBV25-1 to TRBJ1-4; 8 bases map to TRBD1. The CDR3 sequence is 13 residues long. The trim removed 9 bases at V and 8 bases at J, leaving 8 bases unmatched. The germline CDR1 and CDR2 sequences are MGHDK and SYGVNS. CDR3 nucleotide sequence: TGTGCCAGTCAGGACAGGGTGGTGGAAAAACTGTTTTTT. Translated: CASQDRVVEKLFF.

This chain links TRBV21-1 with TRBJ2-3; the table names TRBD1, a call not compared with the DNA. TRBV21-1 is deemed a pseudogene. The CDR3 contains 17 residues. CDR3: CASSKKRWTGETDTQYF. CDR3 nucleotides: TGTGCCAGCAGCAAAAAAAGGTGGACAGGGGAAACAGATACGCAGTATTTT.

The chain joins TRBV5-6 to TRBJ1-5; 9 bases agree with TRBD1. Germline CDR1 SGHDT, CDR2 YYEEEE. V gave up 5 bases and J gave up 6 bases; unmatched junction bases: 6. CDR3 size: 14 residues. The CDR3 loop is CASRRQGGFQPQHF. The DNA of the CDR3 is TGTGCCAGCAGACGACAGGGGGGATTTCAGCCCCAGCATTTT.

The chain combines TRBV5-4 with TRBJ2-7; the match to TRBD1 covers 7 bases. The V gene end was trimmed by 4 bases and the J gene end by 0 bases; junction bases not matched to a gene: 4. Germline values: CDR1 SGHNT, CDR2 YYREEE (reference sequence). The CDR3 extends over 14 amino acids. The CDR3 region is CASSLQGSSYEQYF. CDR3 nucleotide sequence: TGTGCCAGCAGCCTACAGGGGAGCTCCTACGAGCAGTACTTC.

This clone was observed a few times. The CDR3 bases are TGTGCCAGCCTCCCCGGGACAGGGGGCGGCTACACCTTC. This sequence encodes CASLPGTGGGYTF. This sequence joins TRBV7-9 and TRBJ1-2, with 12 bases matching TRBD1. The CDR3 covers 13 residues. V shed 8 bases and J 8 bases; nucleotides not matched to a gene: 6. The germline gives CDR1 SEHNR, CDR2 FQNEAQ (reference sequence). The whole variable domain, filled in from reference TRBV7-9 and TRBJ1-2, reads DTGVSQNPRHKITKRGQNVTFRCDPISEHNRLYWYRQTLGQGPEFLTYFQNEAQLEKSRLLSDRFSAERPKGSFSTLEIQRTEQGDSAMYLCASLPGTGGGYTFGSGTRLTVV.

The CDR3, as DNA: TGTGCCAGCAGCCTGGGGGGAGGGCGACCTAACTACGAGCAGTACTTC. Translated, it gives CASSLGGGRPNYEQYF. V gene TRBV28 combines with J gene TRBJ2-7, with 7 bases identical to TRBD2. The CDR3 is 16 amino acids. Germline assignment: CDR1 MDHEN and CDR2 SYDVKM. J was trimmed by 3 bases and V by 6 bases; bases with no gene match: 14.

The CDR3 DNA follows: TGCAGCGTTGTCAGGGGGGCGGGAGATACGCAGTATTTT. The encoded protein is CSVVRGAGDTQYF. This chain joins TRBV29-1 and TRBJ2-3; the D gene is possibly TRBD1 (7 bases). The CDR3 extends over 13 amino acids. V was clipped by 4 bases and J by 5 bases, with 13 bases between them. From germline, CDR1 is SQVTM and CDR2 ANQGSEA.

The chain recombines TRBV29-1 with TRBJ2-7; the match to TRBD1 covers 10 bases. The length of the CDR3 is 15 residues. Germline assignment: CDR1 SQVTM and CDR2 ANQGSEA. The trim removed 5 bases at V and 7 bases at J, leaving 14 bases unmatched. For the CDR3, the DNA is TGCAGCGTTTCCCAACCGGGACAGGGGTTTCGGGAGCAGTACTTC. Residues: CSVSQPGQGFREQYF.

V gene TRBV11-2 combines with J gene TRBJ2-1; no reliable D call. CDR1 is SGHAT and CDR2 is FQNNGV in the germline V gene. This CDR3 is 14 amino acids long. Trimming removed 1 base at V and 6 bases at J, with 10 bases between. The CDR3 nucleotides read TGTGCCAGCAGCTTAGGGATGGAGCTCAATGAGCAGTTCTTC. This encodes CASSLGMELNEQFF.